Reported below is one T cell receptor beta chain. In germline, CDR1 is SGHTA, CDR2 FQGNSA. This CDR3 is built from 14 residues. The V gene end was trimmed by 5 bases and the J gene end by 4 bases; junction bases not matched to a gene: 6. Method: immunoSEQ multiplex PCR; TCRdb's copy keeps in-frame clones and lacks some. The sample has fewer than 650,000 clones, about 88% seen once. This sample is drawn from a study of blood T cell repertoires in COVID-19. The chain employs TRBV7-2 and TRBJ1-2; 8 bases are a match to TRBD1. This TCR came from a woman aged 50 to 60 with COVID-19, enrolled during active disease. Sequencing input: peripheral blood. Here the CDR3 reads CASSRQGLSYGYTF. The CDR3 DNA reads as TGTGCCAGCAGCAGACAGGGGCTAAGCTATGGCTACACCTTC.